This T cell receptor beta chain derives from a study of control samples from healthy donors and cancer patients. Generated by immunoSEQ multiplex PCR, the TCRdb table keeps only in-frame clones and is missing some. The table includes about 110,000 clones, more than 85% detected once. Germline CDR1 and CDR2: MNHEY and SVGEGT. This CDR3 has 14 amino acids. V gave up 5 bases and J gave up 5 bases; unmatched junction bases: 3. Sequencing was done on a sample of blood. This chain joins TRBV6-2 or TRBV6-3 and TRBJ2-2, with 9 bases aligning to TRBD2. This receptor was obtained from a woman aged 45-65 years in good health. The CDR3 DNA follows: TGTGCCAGCAGTCGACTAGCGGATACCGGGGAGCTGTTTTTT. Translated, it gives CASSRLADTGELFF.